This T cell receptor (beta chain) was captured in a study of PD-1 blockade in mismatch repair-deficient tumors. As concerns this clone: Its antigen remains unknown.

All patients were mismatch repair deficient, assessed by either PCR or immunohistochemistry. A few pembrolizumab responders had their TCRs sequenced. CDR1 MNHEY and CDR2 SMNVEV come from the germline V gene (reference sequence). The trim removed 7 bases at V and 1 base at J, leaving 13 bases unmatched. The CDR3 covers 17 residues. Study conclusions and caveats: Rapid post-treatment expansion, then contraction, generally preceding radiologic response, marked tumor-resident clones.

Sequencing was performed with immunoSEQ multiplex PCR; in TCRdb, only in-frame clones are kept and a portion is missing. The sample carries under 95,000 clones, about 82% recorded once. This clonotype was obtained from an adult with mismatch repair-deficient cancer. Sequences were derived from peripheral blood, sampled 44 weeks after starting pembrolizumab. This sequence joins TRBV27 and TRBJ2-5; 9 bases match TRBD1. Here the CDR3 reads CASTSTGGQGPQETQYF. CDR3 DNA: TGTGCCAGCACCTCGACCGGGGGACAGGGCCCCCAAGAGACCCAGTACTTC.